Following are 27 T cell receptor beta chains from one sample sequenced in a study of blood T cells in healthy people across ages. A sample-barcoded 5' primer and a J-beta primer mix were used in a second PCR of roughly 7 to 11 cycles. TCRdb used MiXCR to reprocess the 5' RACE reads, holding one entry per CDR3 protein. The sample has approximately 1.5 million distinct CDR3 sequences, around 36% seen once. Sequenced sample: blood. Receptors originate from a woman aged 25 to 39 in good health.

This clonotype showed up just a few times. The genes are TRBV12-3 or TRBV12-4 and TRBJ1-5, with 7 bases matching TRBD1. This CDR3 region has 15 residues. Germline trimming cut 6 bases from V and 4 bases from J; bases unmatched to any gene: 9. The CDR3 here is CASRLDREGNQPQHF. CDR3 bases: TGTGCCAGCAGACTTGACAGGGAGGGAAATCAGCCCCAGCATTTT.

This CDR3 reads CASSFPRVDSYGYTF. The CDR3 DNA is TGTGCCAGCAGCTTCCCCCGAGTGGACAGCTATGGCTACACCTTC. The chain employs TRBV7-9 and TRBJ1-2, with a possible D match to TRBD1 (6 bases). V lost 3 bases and J 4 bases, leaving 15 bases between the germline ends. The CDR3 length is 15 residues. CDR1 is SEHNR and CDR2 is FQNEAQ in the germline V gene (reference sequence).

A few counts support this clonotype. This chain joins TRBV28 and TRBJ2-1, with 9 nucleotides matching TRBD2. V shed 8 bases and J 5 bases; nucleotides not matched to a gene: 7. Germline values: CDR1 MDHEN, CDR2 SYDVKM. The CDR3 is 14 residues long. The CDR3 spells CASWIAGANNEQFF. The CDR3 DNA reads TGTGCCAGCTGGATAGCGGGAGCCAACAATGAGCAGTTCTTC.

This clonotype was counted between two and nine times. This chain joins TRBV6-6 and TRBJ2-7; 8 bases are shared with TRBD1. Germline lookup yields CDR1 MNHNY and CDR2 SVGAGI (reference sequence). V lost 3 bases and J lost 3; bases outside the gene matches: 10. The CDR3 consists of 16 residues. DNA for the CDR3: TGTGCCAGCAGTTATGGGCCCCAGGGGGCGGGCTACGAGCAGTACTTC. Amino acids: CASSYGPQGAGYEQYF.

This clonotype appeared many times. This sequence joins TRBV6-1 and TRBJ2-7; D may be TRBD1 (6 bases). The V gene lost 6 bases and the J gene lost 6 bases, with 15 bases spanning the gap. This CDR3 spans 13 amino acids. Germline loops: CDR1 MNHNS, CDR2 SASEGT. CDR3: CASRDTGIAEQYF. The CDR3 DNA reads TGTGCCAGCAGAGATACAGGGATCGCCGAGCAGTACTTC.

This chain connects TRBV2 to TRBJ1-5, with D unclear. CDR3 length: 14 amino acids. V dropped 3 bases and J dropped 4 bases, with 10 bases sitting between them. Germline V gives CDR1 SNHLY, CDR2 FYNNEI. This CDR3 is CASSDSPANQPQHF. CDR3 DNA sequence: TGTGCCAGCAGTGATTCGCCGGCGAATCAGCCCCAGCATTTT.

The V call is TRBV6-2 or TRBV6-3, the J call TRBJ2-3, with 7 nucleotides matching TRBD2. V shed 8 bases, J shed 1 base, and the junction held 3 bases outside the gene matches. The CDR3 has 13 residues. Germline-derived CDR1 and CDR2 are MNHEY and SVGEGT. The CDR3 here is CASLLAGTDTQYF. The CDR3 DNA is TGTGCCAGCCTCCTAGCGGGCACAGATACGCAGTATTTT.

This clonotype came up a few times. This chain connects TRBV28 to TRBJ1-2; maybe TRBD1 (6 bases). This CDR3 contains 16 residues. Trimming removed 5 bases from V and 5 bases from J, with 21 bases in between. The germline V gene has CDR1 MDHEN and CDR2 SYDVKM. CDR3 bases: TGTGCCAGCAGTCGGGACACGGACCCCCCAGGGTATGGCTACACCTTC. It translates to CASSRDTDPPGYGYTF.

The DNA of the CDR3 is TGTGCCAGCAGTTCCAGCAGGGGTCAGCCCCAGCATTTT. Its protein product is CASSSSRGQPQHF. The chain carries TRBV6-1 and TRBJ1-5, with a tentative D call TRBD1 (6 bases). The germline V gene encodes CDR1 MNHNS and CDR2 SASEGT. V lost 5 bases and J lost 6, with 11 bases in between. This CDR3 region has 13 residues.

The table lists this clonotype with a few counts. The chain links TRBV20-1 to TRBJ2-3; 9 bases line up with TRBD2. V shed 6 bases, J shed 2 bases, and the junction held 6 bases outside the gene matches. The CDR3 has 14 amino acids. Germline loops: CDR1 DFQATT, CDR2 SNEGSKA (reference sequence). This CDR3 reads CSALAGDTTDTQYF. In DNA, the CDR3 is TGCAGTGCCTTAGCGGGGGACACCACAGATACGCAGTATTTT.

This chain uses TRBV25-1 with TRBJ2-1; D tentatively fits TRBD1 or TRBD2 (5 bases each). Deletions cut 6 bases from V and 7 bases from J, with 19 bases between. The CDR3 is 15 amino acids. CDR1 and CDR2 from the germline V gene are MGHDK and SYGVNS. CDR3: CASSPTGRAKNEQFF. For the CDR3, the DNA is TGTGCCAGCAGCCCCACGGGACGGGCGAAGAATGAGCAGTTCTTC.

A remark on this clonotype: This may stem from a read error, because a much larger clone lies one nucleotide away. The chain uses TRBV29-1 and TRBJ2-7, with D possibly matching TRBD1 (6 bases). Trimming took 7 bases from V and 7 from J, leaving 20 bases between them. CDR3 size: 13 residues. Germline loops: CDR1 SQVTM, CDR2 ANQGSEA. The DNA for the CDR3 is TGCAGCGCCCAGCAGGGGCGATACAATGAGCAGTACTTC. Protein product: CSAQQGRYNEQYF.

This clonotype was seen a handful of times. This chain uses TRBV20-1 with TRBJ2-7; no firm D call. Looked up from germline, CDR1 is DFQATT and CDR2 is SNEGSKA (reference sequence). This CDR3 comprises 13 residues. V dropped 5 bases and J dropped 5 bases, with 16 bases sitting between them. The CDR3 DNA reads TGCAGTGCTGAAGACCCGGGTAGCAACGAGCAGTACTTC. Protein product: CSAEDPGSNEQYF.

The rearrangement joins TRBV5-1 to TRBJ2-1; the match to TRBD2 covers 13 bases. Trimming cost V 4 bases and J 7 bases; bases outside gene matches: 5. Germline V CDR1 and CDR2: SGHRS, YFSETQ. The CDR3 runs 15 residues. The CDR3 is CASSRTSGGMNEQFF. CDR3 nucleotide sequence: TGCGCCAGCAGCAGGACTAGCGGGGGTATGAATGAGCAGTTCTTC.

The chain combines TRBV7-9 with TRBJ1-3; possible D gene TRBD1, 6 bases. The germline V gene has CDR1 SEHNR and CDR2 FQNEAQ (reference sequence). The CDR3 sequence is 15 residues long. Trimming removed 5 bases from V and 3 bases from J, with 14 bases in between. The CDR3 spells CASSPRGALGNTIYF. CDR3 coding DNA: TGTGCCAGCAGCCCGAGGGGGGCACTTGGAAACACCATATATTTT.

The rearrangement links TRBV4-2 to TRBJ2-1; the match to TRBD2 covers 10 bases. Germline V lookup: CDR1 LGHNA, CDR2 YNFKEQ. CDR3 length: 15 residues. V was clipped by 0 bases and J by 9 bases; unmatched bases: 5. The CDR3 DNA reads TGTGCCAGCAGCCAAGATGTTAGGACTAGCGGTGAGCAGTTCTTC. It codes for CASSQDVRTSGEQFF.

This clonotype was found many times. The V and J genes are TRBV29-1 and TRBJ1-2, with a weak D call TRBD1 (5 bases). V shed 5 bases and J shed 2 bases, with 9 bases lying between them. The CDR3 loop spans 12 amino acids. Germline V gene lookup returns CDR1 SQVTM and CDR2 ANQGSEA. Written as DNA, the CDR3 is TGCAGCGTTCGGGACGGAAACTATGGCTACACCTTC. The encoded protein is CSVRDGNYGYTF.

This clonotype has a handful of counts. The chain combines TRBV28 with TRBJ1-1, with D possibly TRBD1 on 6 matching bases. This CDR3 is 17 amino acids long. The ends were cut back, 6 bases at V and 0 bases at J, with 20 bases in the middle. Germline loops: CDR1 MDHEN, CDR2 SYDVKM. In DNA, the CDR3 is TGTGCCAGCAGCAGTACGTCAGGGGACGGTCTGAACACTGAAGCTTTCTTT. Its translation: CASSSTSGDGLNTEAFF.

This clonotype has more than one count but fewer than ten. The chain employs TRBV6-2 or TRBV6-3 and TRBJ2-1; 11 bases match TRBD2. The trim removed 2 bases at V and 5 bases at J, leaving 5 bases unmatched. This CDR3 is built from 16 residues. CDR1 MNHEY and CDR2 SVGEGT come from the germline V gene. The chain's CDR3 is CASSYPLAGGDNEQFF. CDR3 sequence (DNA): TGTGCCAGCAGTTACCCGTTAGCGGGGGGGGACAATGAGCAGTTCTTC.

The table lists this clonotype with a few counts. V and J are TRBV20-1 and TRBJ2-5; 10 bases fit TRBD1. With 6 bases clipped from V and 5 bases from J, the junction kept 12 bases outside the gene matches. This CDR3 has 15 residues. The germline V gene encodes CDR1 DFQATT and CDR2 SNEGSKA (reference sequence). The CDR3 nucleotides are TGCAGTGCGTCACCGAGACAGGGGGCGCTGGAGACCCAGTACTTC. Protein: CSASPRQGALETQYF.

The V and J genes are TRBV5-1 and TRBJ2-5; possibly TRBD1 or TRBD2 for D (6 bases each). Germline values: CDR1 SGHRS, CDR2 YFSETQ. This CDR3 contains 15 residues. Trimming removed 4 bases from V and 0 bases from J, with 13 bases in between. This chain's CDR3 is CASSIVGGNQETQYF. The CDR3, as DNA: TGCGCCAGCAGCATTGTGGGGGGCAACCAAGAGACCCAGTACTTC.

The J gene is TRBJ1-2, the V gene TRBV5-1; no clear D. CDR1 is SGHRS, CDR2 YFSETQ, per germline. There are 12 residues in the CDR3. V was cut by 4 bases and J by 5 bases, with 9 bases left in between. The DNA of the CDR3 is TGCGCCAGCAGCGGGAACGAATATGGCTACACCTTC. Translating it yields CASSGNEYGYTF.

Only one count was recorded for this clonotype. CDR3: CASSPLRTGGNHEQYF. The CDR3, as DNA: TGCGCCAGCAGCCCCCTCCGGACTGGCGGGAACCACGAGCAGTACTTC. The chain recombines TRBV4-1 with TRBJ2-7; D perhaps matches TRBD2 (6 bases). Germline V gene data show CDR1 as MGHRA and CDR2 as YSYEKL. With 4 bases removed from V and 5 bases from J, the gap between germline ends came to 21 bases. The CDR3 runs 16 residues.

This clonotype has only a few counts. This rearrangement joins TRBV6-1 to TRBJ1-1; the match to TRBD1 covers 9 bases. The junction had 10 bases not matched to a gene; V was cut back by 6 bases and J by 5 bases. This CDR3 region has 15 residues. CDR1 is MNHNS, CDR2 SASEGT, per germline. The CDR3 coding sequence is TGTGCCAGCAGAATACAGGGGGCTGTGAGAACTGAAGCTTTCTTT. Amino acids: CASRIQGAVRTEAFF.

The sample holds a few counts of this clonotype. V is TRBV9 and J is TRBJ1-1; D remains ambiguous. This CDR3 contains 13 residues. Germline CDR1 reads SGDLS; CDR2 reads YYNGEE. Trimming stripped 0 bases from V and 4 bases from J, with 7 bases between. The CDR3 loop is CASSVVGSTEAFF. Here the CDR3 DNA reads TGTGCCAGCAGCGTAGTAGGGAGCACTGAAGCTTTCTTT.

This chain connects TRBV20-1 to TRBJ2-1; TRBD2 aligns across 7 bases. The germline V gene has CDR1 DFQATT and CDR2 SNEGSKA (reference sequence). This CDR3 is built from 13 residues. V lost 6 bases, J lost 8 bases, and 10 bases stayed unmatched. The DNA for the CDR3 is TGCAGTGCCATAGGGAGAGCGGGACATGAGCAGTTCTTC. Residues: CSAIGRAGHEQFF.

This CDR3 reads CASSDFHQPQHF. Here the CDR3 DNA reads TGCGCCAGCAGTGATTTCCATCAGCCCCAGCATTTT. The chain links TRBV10-2 to TRBJ1-5; D is unresolved. Trimming removed 3 bases at V and 5 bases at J, with 5 bases between. The CDR3 has 12 amino acids. Germline V gene lookup returns CDR1 WSHSY and CDR2 SAAADI.